This is a list of T cell receptor beta chains from one sample in a study of T cell responses to AZD1222 COVID-19 vaccine. Repertoires were generated with immunoSEQ multiplex PCR, while TCRdb's copy carries only in-frame clones and drops some. The data contain 90,000 to 120,000 clones, 92% of them seen just once; the ten biggest clones take up about 8.1%. Specimen: peripheral blood, collected 28 days after the second AZD1222 dose. All receptors come from an adult who received the AZD1222 COVID-19 vaccine. Each CDR3 is given with its conserved first and last residue. A D gene is named only where the DNA matches it firmly. Rows give clone size only sometimes, using once, few, many, or a class for an expanded clone.

J,V,D,size,DNA,CDR3
TRBJ2-1,TRBV11-3,TRBD1,.,TGTGCCAGCAGCCCGACAGGGGTTAATAGCATCTTCTTC,CASSPTGVNSIFF
TRBJ1-4,TRBV4-1,TRBD1,.,TGCGCCAGCAGCCAATCGGGACAGGGGAATGAAAAACTGTTTTTT,CASSQSGQGNEKLFF
TRBJ2-3,TRBV28,TRBD2,.,TGTGCCAGCAGTTTCCCCGGCGGGAGGGGCGCAGATACGCAGTATTTT,CASSFPGGRGADTQYF
TRBJ2-3,TRBV11-2,TRBD2,.,TGTGCCAGCACCCCCTTAGCGGGAGGAATAAAAGATACGCAGTATTTT,CASTPLAGGIKDTQYF
TRBJ1-1,TRBV5-3,.,.,TGTGCCAGAAGCACTAAGGAACAGATGAACACTGAAGCTTTCTTT,CARSTKEQMNTEAFF
TRBJ1-4,TRBV6-5,.,.,TGTGCCAGCAGTTACACCCCCAGTGAAAAACTGTTTTTT,CASSYTPSEKLFF
TRBJ2-2,TRBV19,.,.,TGTGCCAGTAGTATGGGGACCATCCTTTTCACCGGGGAGCTGTTTTTT,CASSMGTILFTGELFF
TRBJ2-7,TRBV6-1,.,.,TGTGCCAGCAGTGGGGAACGCCGGGCCCTGACCTACGAGCAGTACTTC,CASSGERRALTYEQYF
TRBJ2-1,TRBV7-3,.,.,TGTGCCAGCAGCTCCACGGCCACCGACAAGAATGAGCAGTTCTTC,CASSSTATDKNEQFF
TRBJ2-3,TRBV3-1/TRBV3-2,TRBD2,.,TGTGCCAGCAGCCAAGATTTCCTTGGCCTACTAGCGGGAGGGCCCCCAGATACGCAGTATTTT,CASSQDFLGLLAGGPPDTQYF
TRBJ1-2,TRBV5-6,TRBD1,.,TGTGCCAGCAGCTGGAGCGGACAGGGTTCGAATGGCTACACCTTC,CASSWSGQGSNGYTF
TRBJ2-1,TRBV4-1,TRBD1,.,TGCGCCAGCAGCCAAGATGGGGACAGTAACAATGAGCAGTTCTTC,CASSQDGDSNNEQFF
TRBJ1-4,TRBV19,.,.,TGTGCCAGTAGTTACCAAGGACCAAGGGAAAAACTGTTTTTT,CASSYQGPREKLFF
TRBJ1-2,TRBV2,TRBD1,.,TGTGCCAGCAGTGTGCAGGGGGAGTATGGCTACACCTTC,CASSVQGEYGYTF
TRBJ2-3,TRBV7-8,TRBD2,.,TGTGCCAGCAGAACAATCCGAGGGACTAGCGGGAAGCATACGCAGTATTTT,CASRTIRGTSGKHTQYF
TRBJ1-5,TRBV19,.,.,TGTGCCAGTAGTACGACACGGGCTCAGCCCCAGCATTTT,CASSTTRAQPQHF
TRBJ2-1,TRBV27,TRBD2,once,TGTGCCAGCAGTCGGGGGGGCTCTTCAAATGAGCAGTTCTTC,CASSRGGSSNEQFF
TRBJ2-7,TRBV19,.,.,TGTGCCAGTAGTATTGGAGGACACTCCTACGAGCAGTACTTC,CASSIGGHSYEQYF
TRBJ1-4,TRBV6-1,.,.,TGTGCCAGCAGCGAAGGATCCTCTAAAGGCGAAAAACTGTTTTTT,CASSEGSSKGEKLFF
TRBJ2-1,TRBV5-4,.,.,TGTGCCAGCAGCTTGGCCAATGAGCAGTTCTTC,CASSLANEQFF
TRBJ2-3,TRBV19,TRBD2,once,TGTGCCAGTGGGAGGGCCAGCACAGATACGCAGTATTTT,CASGRASTDTQYF
TRBJ1-2,TRBV6-5,.,.,TGTGCCAGCACCAAACAGGGAATTAACTATGGCTACACCTTC,CASTKQGINYGYTF
TRBJ1-1,TRBV6-5,.,.,TGTGCCAGCACCGAAAGTCTGGGCACTGAAGCTTTCTTT,CASTESLGTEAFF
TRBJ1-6,TRBV5-1,TRBD1,once,TGCGCCAGCAGCTTCAGGACAGGACCCCTCCACTTT,CASSFRTGPLHF
TRBJ1-6,TRBV30,.,.,TGTGCCTGGAGTGGCCTGGATAATTCACCCCTCCACTTT,CAWSGLDNSPLHF
TRBJ2-2,TRBV7-3,TRBD1,.,TGTGCCAGCAGCCCGGGGGACAGGGGGCGGACCGGGGAGCTGTTTTTT,CASSPGDRGRTGELFF
TRBJ2-7,TRBV20-1,.,.,TGCAGTGCTAGTTGGAGGCCCGGGGAGCAGTACTTC,CSASWRPGEQYF
TRBJ1-6,TRBV5-8,.,.,TGTGCCAGCAGCTTGAGTGGGGGGTATAATTCACCCCTCCACTTT,CASSLSGGYNSPLHF
TRBJ2-2,TRBV4-1,.,.,TGCGCCAGCAGCCAAGCCGGGGAGCTGTTTTTT,CASSQAGELFF
TRBJ1-3,TRBV7-9,TRBD1,.,TGTGCCAGCAGCCTAGTTGGGGACAGGGTGCGCTCTGGAAACACCATATATTTT,CASSLVGDRVRSGNTIYF
TRBJ1-5,TRBV2,.,.,TGTGCCAGCAGTGAAGGGACAGTCAATCAGCCCCAGCATTTT,CASSEGTVNQPQHF
TRBJ2-2,TRBV28,.,.,TGTGCCAGCAGTCTTTACACCGGGGAGCTGTTTTTT,CASSLYTGELFF
TRBJ1-1,TRBV6-4,.,.,TGTGCCAGCAGTGTAACTATGAACACTGAAGCTTTCTTT,CASSVTMNTEAFF
TRBJ1-2,TRBV29-1,.,.,TGCAGCGTACTACAGGGATATGGCTACACCTTC,CSVLQGYGYTF
TRBJ2-3,TRBV5-1,TRBD2,.,TGCGCCAGCAGCTATATAGCGGGAGTGGCAGATACGCAGTATTTT,CASSYIAGVADTQYF
TRBJ2-7,TRBV20-1,.,.,TGCAGTGCTAGTATGATGCGTAACGAGCAGTACTTC,CSASMMRNEQYF
TRBJ1-1,TRBV5-1,.,.,TGCGCCAGTCGAGTTGCCATGAACACTGAAGCTTTCTTT,CASRVAMNTEAFF
TRBJ2-3,TRBV7-6,TRBD2,once,TGTGCCAGCAGCCCACGGACTAGCGGAGGCACAGATACGCAGTATTTT,CASSPRTSGGTDTQYF
TRBJ2-3,TRBV14,TRBD1,.,TGTGCCAGCAGCCAGGGCAGGGGGCCTAGCGCAGATACGCAGTATTTT,CASSQGRGPSADTQYF
TRBJ2-1,TRBV30,.,.,TGTGCCTGGAGTGTACCCGGCGGCAATGAGCAGTTCTTC,CAWSVPGGNEQFF
TRBJ1-3,TRBV4-1,.,.,TGCGCCAGCAGCGTCCCCGGGGGGCCCTCTGGAAACACCATATATTTT,CASSVPGGPSGNTIYF
TRBJ2-5,TRBV6-6,.,once,TGTGCCAGCAGTTACTCGATTGGTGAGAAGAAAGAGACCCAGTACTTC,CASSYSIGEKKETQYF
TRBJ2-4,TRBV10-3,TRBD1,.,TGTGCCATCAGGACAGGGGTCATTCAGTACTTC,CAIRTGVIQYF
TRBJ1-4,TRBV27,.,many,TGTGCCAGCAGATCCCGGAGCAGCTATAATGAAAAACTGTTTTTT,CASRSRSSYNEKLFF
TRBJ1-1,TRBV14,.,once,TGTGCCAGCAGCTTCGGACCGAACACTGAAGCTTTCTTT,CASSFGPNTEAFF